This record concerns one T cell receptor (beta chain) sequence. Antigen specificity is unknown. The sample's treatment: around 19 received Ad26.COV2.S at low or high dose, single or two shots; 5 received placebo; per-sample allocation not given. Sample collection was performed on day 63 after the first vaccine or placebo injection. This record belongs to a study of Ad26.COV2.S vaccination and SARS-CoV-2 variants. Study-level findings and limits: Vaccine and placebo recipients had comparable breadth of non-spike TCRs. Post-vaccination breadth of spike-specific CD8+ and CD4+ T cell responses was reportedly substantial.

Some clones are missing from TCRdb's copy, which holds only in-frame ones; the method was immunoSEQ multiplex PCR. The sample records 350,000 to 450,000 clones, about four fifths being singletons. This CDR3 is built from 15 residues. V gave up 6 bases and J gave up 0 bases, with 9 bases separating them. Germline V gene lookup returns CDR1 SNHLY and CDR2 FYNNEI. This TCR derives from a person aged 18-60 years who received the Ad26.COV2.S COVID-19 vaccine or a placebo. The source material was peripheral blood, sampled in a trial of Ad26.COV2.S vaccine versus placebo. This sequence joins TRBV2 and TRBJ1-6, with D maybe TRBD1 (6 bases). Here the CDR3 DNA reads TGTGCCAGCAGGGGGGCCAACTCCTATAATTCACCCCTCCACTTT. It codes for CASRGANSYNSPLHF. Full variable domain (rest looked up from reference TRBV2 and TRBJ1-6): EPEVTQTPSHQVTQMGQEVILRCVPISNHLYFYWYRQILGQKVEFLVSFYNNEISEKSEIFDDQFSVERPDGSNFTLKIRSTKLEDSAMYFCASRGANSYNSPLHFGNGTRLTVT.